This entry is about one T cell receptor (beta chain). This specimen belongs to a study of blood T cell repertoires in COVID-19. This table comes from immunoSEQ multiplex PCR, and its TCRdb copy is limited to in-frame clones, with some not included. This repertoire shows about 270,000 clones, 85% to 90% found once; its top ten account for 4.1%. The CDR3 is 13 residues long. V gave up 5 bases and J gave up 5 bases; unmatched junction bases: 5. Germline CDR1 is SGHDT and CDR2 is YYEEEE. The receptor was isolated from a woman aged 25 to 39 with acute COVID-19. Sequenced input: PBMCs or T cells enriched from blood (not recorded which). The rearrangement joins TRBV5-6 to TRBJ1-1; 8 bases are shared with TRBD1. The CDR3 protein is CASSRQGATEAFF. CDR3 sequence (DNA): TGTGCCAGCAGTCGGCAGGGGGCGACTGAAGCTTTCTTT.